Listed here is a single TCR beta chain. Its matching antigen is unknown. Assay used: immunoSEQ multiplex PCR; TCRdb lists only in-frame clones, some missing. The sample lists 2,500,000 or so clones; 85% to 95% were seen once. Donation came from healthy HIV-negative adults that had no recent acute infections or vaccinations. This entry comes from a study of shared clonotypes between healthy human individuals. Germline lookup yields CDR1 SGHTA and CDR2 FQGNSA. Deletions cut 8 bases from V and 5 bases from J, with 18 bases between. This CDR3 has 14 amino acids. Study outcomes and limitations: Naive CD4 clonotypes overlapped across several donors at around 4.7%.

This chain uses TRBV7-2 with TRBJ1-2, with D perhaps matching TRBD1 (5 bases). The TCR was taken from a man younger than 35 in good health. Some clones in this sample may be carry-over from other donors' samples. Sequences were obtained from naive CD4+ T cells from PBMCs. Subset indicated: CD45RA+ positively selected. For the CDR3, the DNA is TGTGCCAGCGGCGTCCTCGGAGGGGATTATGGCTACACCTTC. Translated: CASGVLGGDYGYTF.